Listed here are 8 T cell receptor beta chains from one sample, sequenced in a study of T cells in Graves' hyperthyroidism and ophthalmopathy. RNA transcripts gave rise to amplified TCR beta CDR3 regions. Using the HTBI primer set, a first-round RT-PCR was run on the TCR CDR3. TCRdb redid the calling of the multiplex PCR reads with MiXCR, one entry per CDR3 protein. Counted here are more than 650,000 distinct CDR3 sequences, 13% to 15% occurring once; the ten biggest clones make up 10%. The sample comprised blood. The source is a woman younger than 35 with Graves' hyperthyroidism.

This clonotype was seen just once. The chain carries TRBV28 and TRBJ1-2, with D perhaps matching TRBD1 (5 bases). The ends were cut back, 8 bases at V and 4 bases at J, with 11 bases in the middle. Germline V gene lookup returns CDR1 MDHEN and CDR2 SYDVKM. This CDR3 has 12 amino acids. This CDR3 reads CASGGRGYGYTF. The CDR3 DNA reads TGTGCCAGCGGGGGAAGGGGCTATGGCTACACCTTC.

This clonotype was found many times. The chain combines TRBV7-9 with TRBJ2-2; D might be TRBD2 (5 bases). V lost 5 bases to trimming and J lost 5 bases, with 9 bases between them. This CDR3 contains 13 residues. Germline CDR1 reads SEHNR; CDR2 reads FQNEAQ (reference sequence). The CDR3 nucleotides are TGTGCCAGCAGCGGGAGTTCAACCGGGGAGCTGTTTTTT. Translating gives CASSGSSTGELFF.

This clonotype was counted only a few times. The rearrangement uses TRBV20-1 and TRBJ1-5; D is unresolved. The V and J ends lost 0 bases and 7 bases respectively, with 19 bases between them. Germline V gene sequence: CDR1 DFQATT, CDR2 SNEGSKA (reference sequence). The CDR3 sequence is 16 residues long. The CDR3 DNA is TGCAGTGCTAGAGATGTAACGGGAAGGAGAGGACAGCCCCAGCATTTT. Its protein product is CSARDVTGRRGQPQHF.

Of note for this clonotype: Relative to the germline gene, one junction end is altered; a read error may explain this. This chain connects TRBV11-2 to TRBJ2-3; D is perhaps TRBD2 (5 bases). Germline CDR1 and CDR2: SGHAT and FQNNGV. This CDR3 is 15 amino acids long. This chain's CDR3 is CTSSSGSRGTDTQYF. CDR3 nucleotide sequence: TGTACCAGCAGTTCCGGCAGCCGGGGTACAGATACGCAGTATTTT.

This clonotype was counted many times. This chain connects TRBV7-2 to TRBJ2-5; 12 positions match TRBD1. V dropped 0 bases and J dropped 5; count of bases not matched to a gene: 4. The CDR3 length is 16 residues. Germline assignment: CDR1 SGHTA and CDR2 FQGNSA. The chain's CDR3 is CASSLAGTGGYETQYF. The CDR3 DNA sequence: TGTGCCAGCAGCTTAGCCGGGACAGGGGGCTATGAGACCCAGTACTTC.

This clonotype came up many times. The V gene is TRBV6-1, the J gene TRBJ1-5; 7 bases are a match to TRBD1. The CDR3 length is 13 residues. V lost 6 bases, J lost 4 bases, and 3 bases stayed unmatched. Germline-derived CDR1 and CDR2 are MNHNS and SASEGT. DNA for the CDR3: TGTGCCAGCAGGGGACAGCCTAATCAGCCCCAGCATTTT. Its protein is CASRGQPNQPQHF.

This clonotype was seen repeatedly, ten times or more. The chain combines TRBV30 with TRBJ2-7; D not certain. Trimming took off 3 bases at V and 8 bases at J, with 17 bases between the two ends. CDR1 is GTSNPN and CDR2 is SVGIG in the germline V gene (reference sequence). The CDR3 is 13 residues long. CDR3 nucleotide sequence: TGTGCCTGGAGCTCCACCGGCCTGGGTAAGCAGTACTTC. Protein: CAWSSTGLGKQYF.

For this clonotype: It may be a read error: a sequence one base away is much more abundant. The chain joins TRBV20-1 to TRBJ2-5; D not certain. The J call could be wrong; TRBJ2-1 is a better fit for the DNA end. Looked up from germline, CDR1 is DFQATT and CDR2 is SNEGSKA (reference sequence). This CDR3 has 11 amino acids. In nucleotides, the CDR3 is TGCAGTGCTACAGAGAAAGAGACCCAGTTCTTC. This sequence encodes CSATEKETQFF.